These 21 T cell receptor beta chains were sequenced from one sample in a study of T cells after yellow fever vaccination. One entry per CDR3 protein, called by TCRdb with MiXCR from the 5' RACE reads. The table records 300,000 to 400,000 distinct CDR3 sequences, 8.7% of them present only once. This material consisted of PBMCs, taken on the day of the first yellow fever vaccination. These receptors were collected from a man between 18 and 35 years old who received the YFV17D yellow fever vaccine.

The chain joins TRBV7-8 to TRBJ2-3, with D unresolved. The germline gives CDR1 SGHVS, CDR2 FQNEAQ. The V end was cut by 0 bases, the J end by 2 bases, with 6 bases between. There are 14 residues in the CDR3. The chain's CDR3 is CASSLAEATDTQYF. The CDR3 DNA reads TGTGCCAGCAGCTTAGCAGAAGCCACAGATACGCAGTATTTT.

The chain has TRBV3-1 and TRBJ2-3; possibly TRBD1 for D (6 bases). With 0 bases removed from V and 6 bases from J, the gap between germline ends came to 13 bases. Germline CDR1 reads LGHDT; CDR2 reads YNNKEL (reference sequence). The CDR3 spans 15 residues. The CDR3 sequence: CASSQDGAGVDTQYF. The CDR3 DNA follows: TGTGCCAGCAGCCAAGACGGGGCAGGGGTGGATACGCAGTATTTT.

This clonotype was detected only a few times. V gene TRBV9 combines with J gene TRBJ1-3; D is unclear. V was pared by 3 bases and J by 6 bases, with 7 bases between. The germline V gene encodes CDR1 SGDLS and CDR2 YYNGEE. The CDR3 runs 12 residues. The CDR3 spells CASSAAENTIYF. CDR3 DNA sequence: TGTGCCAGCAGCGCCGCCGAAAACACCATATATTTT.

This clonotype was found a few times. This rearrangement joins TRBV7-9 to TRBJ1-6; no definite D call. The germline gives CDR1 SEHNR, CDR2 FQNEAQ (reference sequence). V gave up 2 bases and J gave up 10 bases, with 9 bases separating them. This CDR3 has 13 residues. CDR3 residues: CASSLTDESPLHF. The CDR3 DNA reads TGTGCCAGCAGCTTAACAGACGAGTCACCCCTCCACTTT.

Worth noting for this clonotype: A much larger clone is a single base away; this may be a read error. V gene TRBV7-2 combines with J gene TRBJ2-1; 7 nucleotides match TRBD1. This CDR3 comprises 14 residues. J lost 4 bases, V lost 9 bases, and 9 bases had no gene match. Germline V gene lookup returns CDR1 SGHTA and CDR2 FQGNSA. In DNA, the CDR3 is TGTGCCAGACGGCGACAGGGATCGTACAATGAGCAGTTCTTC. This translates into CARRRQGSYNEQFF.

This clonotype came up a few times. The rearrangement uses TRBV7-9 and TRBJ1-1; D remains unclear. Germline V gives CDR1 SEHNR, CDR2 FQNEAQ (reference sequence). There are 14 residues in the CDR3. Deletions cut 5 bases from V and 4 bases from J, with 14 bases between. The CDR3 DNA reads TGTGCCAGCAGCCCCCCCCGTCGGGTCACTGAAGCTTTCTTT. It codes for CASSPPRRVTEAFF. Using reference TRBV7-9 and TRBJ1-1 for the parts outside the CDR3, the full variable domain is DTGVSQNPRHKITKRGQNVTFRCDPISEHNRLYWYRQTLGQGPEFLTYFQNEAQLEKSRLLSDRFSAERPKGSFSTLEIQRTEQGDSAMYLCASSPPRRVTEAFFGQGTRLTVV.

The J gene is TRBJ2-7, the V gene TRBV7-9, with D unresolved. V was pared by 1 base and J by 9 bases, with 7 bases between. The CDR3 runs 11 residues. The germline CDR1 and CDR2 sequences are SEHNR and FQNEAQ (reference sequence). The CDR3 DNA reads TGTGCCAGCAGCTTAGGTTATGGGCAGTACGTC. It is translated as CASSLGYGQYV.

The chain uses TRBV18 and TRBJ2-5; unclear D gene. Per the germline V gene, CDR1 is KGHSH and CDR2 is LQKENI. The CDR3 spans 14 residues. V was trimmed by 3 bases and J by 1 base, leaving 9 bases between them. CDR3 region: CASSPSSFQETQYF. The CDR3 DNA is TGTGCCAGCTCACCCTCGTCCTTCCAAGAGACCCAGTACTTC.

This clonotype was seen more than once but under ten times. J is TRBJ2-7 and V is TRBV9; TRBD1 might be the D (7 bases). The germline CDR1 and CDR2 sequences are SGDLS and YYNGEE. V was shortened by 0 bases and J by 3 bases, with 13 bases between the two germline ends. The CDR3 totals 15 residues. The CDR3, as DNA: TGTGCCAGCAGCGTAGCAGGGGGGAGCTTCTACGAGCAGTACTTC. Translating gives CASSVAGGSFYEQYF. Full variable domain (outside the CDR3, taken from reference TRBV9 and TRBJ2-7): DSGVTQTPKHLITATGQRVTLRCSPRSGDLSVYWYQQSLDQGLQFLIQYYNGEERAKGNILERFSAQQFPDLHSELNLSSLELGDSALYFCASSVAGGSFYEQYFGPGTRLTVT.

This clonotype was seen only a few times. The V gene is TRBV12-3 or TRBV12-4, the J gene TRBJ1-1; D is ambiguous. V was shortened by 6 bases and J by 6 bases, with 14 bases between the two germline ends. The CDR3 contains 13 residues. CDR3 in DNA: TGTGCCAGCAGCCGGACTGGCGATGCTGAAGCTTTCTTT. Its translation: CASSRTGDAEAFF.

This clonotype was counted only a few times. The chain employs TRBV19 and TRBJ1-2; the D is unclear. The CDR3 sequence is 14 residues long. Deletions cut 5 bases from V and 4 bases from J, with 14 bases between. Germline V CDR1 and CDR2: LNHDA, SQIVND (reference sequence). Here the CDR3 DNA reads TGTGCCAGTAGTCGATTCCCCCGGTCCTATGGCTACACCTTC. Amino acids: CASSRFPRSYGYTF.

This clonotype came up a few times. V usage is TRBV7-9 and J usage is TRBJ2-5, with TRBD1 as a possible D gene (6 bases). CDR1 is SEHNR and CDR2 is FQNEAQ in the germline V gene (reference sequence). This CDR3 spans 16 amino acids. The V end was cut by 1 base, the J end by 2 bases, with 14 bases between. CDR3 DNA: TGTGCCAGCAGCTTAGGCCCAGGGGATATACAAGAGACCCAGTACTTC. Translating gives CASSLGPGDIQETQYF.

This clonotype was found a few times. The chain carries TRBV9 and TRBJ2-1, with D possibly being TRBD1 or TRBD2 (5 bases each). Germline lookup yields CDR1 SGDLS and CDR2 YYNGEE. The CDR3 length is 16 residues. V shed 4 bases and J shed 0 bases, with 14 bases lying between them. CDR3 sequence: CASSLRGGHSYNEQFF. The CDR3 nucleotides read TGTGCCAGCAGCCTAAGGGGCGGGCACTCCTACAATGAGCAGTTCTTC.

This clonotype came up a few times. The genes are TRBV20-1 and TRBJ2-5; 10 bases are a match to TRBD2. CDR1 and CDR2 from the germline V gene are DFQATT and SNEGSKA (reference sequence). The CDR3 sequence is 14 residues long. V shed 6 bases and J 2 bases; nucleotides not matched to a gene: 6. CDR3 DNA: TGCAGTGCGAACGGACTAGCGGCACAAGAGACCCAGTACTTC. As protein: CSANGLAAQETQYF.

The V gene is TRBV5-1, the J gene TRBJ2-7, with D possibly TRBD2 on 6 matching bases. The CDR3 spans 16 residues. Trimming shortened V by 0 bases and J by 4 bases, and 17 bases separated the two germline ends. Germline V gene data show CDR1 as SGHRS and CDR2 as YFSETQ. Written as DNA, the CDR3 is TGCGCCAGCAGCTTGGAGAGCCGGAGGGCCGCTTACGAGCAGTACTTC. Amino acids: CASSLESRRAAYEQYF.

This clonotype has more than one count but fewer than ten. The J gene is TRBJ2-7, the V gene TRBV14, with 9 bases fitting TRBD1. This CDR3 has 17 residues. Germline trimming cut 1 base from V and 0 bases from J; bases unmatched to any gene: 7. The V gene's germline CDR1 is SGHDN and CDR2 FVKESK. The CDR3 here is CASSQGGQGESSYEQYV. The CDR3 nucleotides read TGTGCCAGCAGCCAAGGGGGACAGGGTGAGAGCTCCTACGAGCAGTACGTC.

V and J are TRBV20-1 and TRBJ2-4, with TRBD2 matching 8 bases. Trimming cost V 5 bases and J 7 bases; bases outside gene matches: 13. Germline CDR1 and CDR2: DFQATT and SNEGSKA (reference sequence). The CDR3 runs 15 residues. The CDR3 nucleotides read TGCAGTGCTGGGGAGGTCACCGGCGGGGGGAACATTCAGTACTTC. This sequence encodes CSAGEVTGGGNIQYF.

The sample holds many counts of this clonotype. The rearrangement uses TRBV19 and TRBJ1-6; possibly TRBD1 for D (5 bases). V was pared by 6 bases and J by 10 bases, with 19 bases between. Germline V lookup: CDR1 LNHDA, CDR2 SQIVND (reference sequence). CDR3 length: 15 amino acids. The CDR3 loop is CASSPGRLAGSPLHF. The DNA for the CDR3 is TGTGCCAGTAGCCCGGGGCGTCTAGCGGGGTCACCCCTCCACTTT.

The gene calls are TRBV7-6 and TRBJ2-3; 13 nucleotides line up with TRBD2. CDR1 and CDR2 (germline): SGHVS, FNYEAQ. CDR3 length: 18 residues. With V trimmed by 1 base and J by 2 bases, 6 bases remained unmatched. CDR3 bases: TGTGCCAGCAGCTTAGTAGGACTAGCGGGGGCCTACACAGATACGCAGTATTTT. Translation: CASSLVGLAGAYTDTQYF.

This clonotype showed up many times. The chain has TRBV18 and TRBJ1-1; a weak D match, TRBD1 (6 bases). Germline loops: CDR1 KGHSH, CDR2 LQKENI. Trimming took off 1 base at V and 3 bases at J, with 18 bases between the two ends. The CDR3 totals 17 residues. The CDR3 DNA is TGTGCCAGCTCACCACGGTTAACAGGGTCTTCTTACACTGAAGCTTTCTTT. It is translated as CASSPRLTGSSYTEAFF.

Remarks on this clonotype: At one end the junction does not follow the germline gene, possibly because of a read error. The rearrangement uses TRBV24-1 and TRBJ2-5; D call uncertain. CDR3 length: 14 residues. CDR1 is KGHDR, CDR2 SFDVKD, per germline. The CDR3 loop reads CATSEGMTRETKYF. The CDR3 nucleotides are TGTGCCACCAGTGAGGGAATGACACGAGAGACCAAGTACTTC.